The rows below give T cell receptor beta chains drawn from one sample of a study of type 1 regulatory T cells. TCRdb processed the reads anew with MiXCR; each CDR3 protein has one entry. The data show 14,000 to 15,000 distinct CDR3 sequences, roughly 15% seen once. Their recognized antigens are unknown. Sequenced input: cultured T cells, either the whole culture or a sorted T cell fraction (not recorded which). These receptors were collected from a human donor in good health. Each CDR3 is given with its conserved first and last residue.

>TRBJ2-3|TRBV5-1
CASSLQTTSTDTQYF
>TRBJ2-7|TRBV6-2/TRBV6-3
CASSPGGDFYEQYF
>TRBJ2-7|TRBV5-1
CASSLGQGREQYF
>TRBJ2-4|TRBV5-1
CASSLGQTENIQYF
>TRBJ1-1|TRBV3-1
CASSHRMVSTEAFF
>TRBJ2-3|TRBV2
CASRRERTDTQYF
>TRBJ1-1|TRBV12-3/TRBV12-4
CASSPGAGWNTEAFF
>TRBJ2-5|TRBV7-3
CASSSVAGRQETQYF
>TRBJ1-5|TRBV6-2/TRBV6-3
CASSSWGQPQHF
>TRBJ1-1|TRBV6-1
CASILTGDTEAFF
>TRBJ1-2|TRBV20-1
CSAPARGPGYTF
>TRBJ1-2|TRBV6-2/TRBV6-3
CASSEQGDGYTF
>TRBJ1-5|TRBV4-1
CASSPSGRGSQPQHF
>TRBJ2-7|TRBV6-6
CASSVMIGYEQYF
>TRBJ2-7|TRBV7-3
CASGPGLANDEQYF
>TRBJ1-1|TRBV7-2
CASSSIANTEAFF
>TRBJ2-3|TRBV6-5
CAVKREGTDTQYF
>TRBJ1-3|TRBV12-3/TRBV12-4
CASSLIGVAGNTIYF
>TRBJ1-3|TRBV12-3/TRBV12-4
CASRGGTGNTIYF
>TRBJ2-1|TRBV7-7
CASSLGTSDEQFF
>TRBJ2-5|TRBV5-1
CASSGSQQETQYF
>TRBJ1-2|TRBV6-2/TRBV6-3
CASSYSAGQNYGYTF
>TRBJ2-5|TRBV3-1
CASTRGRIQETQYF
>TRBJ1-5|TRBV12-3/TRBV12-4
CASSLGGQGGNQPQHF
>TRBJ2-2|TRBV5-1
CASSASGLANTGELFF
>TRBJ2-1|TRBV2
CASRNVAVGEQFF
>TRBJ2-7|TRBV5-1
CASSSGDRLFHEQYF
>TRBJ2-6|TRBV18
CAGSPVRASGANVLTF
>TRBJ2-6|TRBV20-1
CSAPQVPPGANVLTF
>TRBJ1-5|TRBV6-2/TRBV6-3
CASRYDGGANQPQHF
>TRBJ2-4|TRBV5-6
CASSFGDRRNIQYF
>TRBJ1-5|TRBV27
CASSLSGKSGPQHF
>TRBJ1-2|TRBV29-1
CSVVYLTAYGYTF
>TRBJ2-3|TRBV19
CASSPVGEGRGTDTQYF
>TRBJ2-4|TRBV12-3/TRBV12-4
CASIEGGAKNIQYF
>TRBJ2-7|TRBV7-2
CASSLDSAEQYF
>TRBJ2-1|TRBV19
CASIGTGHGNEQFF
>TRBJ2-1|TRBV19
CASSPTSGGYNEQFF
>TRBJ1-6|TRBV18
CASSPGDSAPLHF
>TRBJ2-2|TRBV29-1
CSAGEAAGELFF
>TRBJ2-2|TRBV5-1
CASSLAGTHNTGELFF
>TRBJ2-5|TRBV20-1
CSAGTSGSGETQYF
>TRBJ1-1|TRBV12-3/TRBV12-4
CASSFSGLSITEAFF
>TRBJ1-1|TRBV3-1
CASSQAPGTFEAFF
>TRBJ2-5|TRBV20-1
CSARGPGAQETQYF
>TRBJ2-1|TRBV19
CASNSGQMDEQFF
>TRBJ2-5|TRBV5-5
CASSLVPLLGSGTQYF
>TRBJ2-7|TRBV6-1
CASRVGGAEYEQYF